This T cell receptor (beta chain) stems from a study of T cells in Graves' hyperthyroidism and ophthalmopathy. Study conclusions and caveats: Also found in blood were most expanded thyroid clonotypes above 0.001. Ophthalmopathy was distinguished from stable hyperthyroidism by 13 V-J signatures.

Researchers amplified the TCR beta CDR3 regions from RNA transcripts. A set of HTBI primers served as the primers for a first-round RT-PCR of the TCR CDR3. Using its own MiXCR run on the multiplex PCR reads, TCRdb lists one record per CDR3 protein. Of about 640,000 distinct CDR3 sequences listed, less than 25% are singletons. Exclusions: uncontrolled infection, other autoimmune disease, pregnancy, lactation. The V gene lost 6 bases and the J gene lost 5 bases, with 19 bases spanning the gap. The CDR3 is 15 amino acids. Looked up from germline, CDR1 is PRHDT and CDR2 is FYEKMQ (reference sequence). This clonotype was seen just once. Its antigen is not identified. A single base separates this from a much larger clone, so it may be a read error.

Specimen: blood. The rearrangement joins TRBV13 to TRBJ2-5; weak D call: TRBD1 (5 bases). The receptor was isolated from a man aged 25-45 years with Graves' ophthalmopathy. CDR3 in amino acids: CASSLRTPWPETQYF. CDR3 sequence (DNA): TGTGCCAGCAGTTTGAGGACACCCTGGCCGGAGACCCAGTACTTC.